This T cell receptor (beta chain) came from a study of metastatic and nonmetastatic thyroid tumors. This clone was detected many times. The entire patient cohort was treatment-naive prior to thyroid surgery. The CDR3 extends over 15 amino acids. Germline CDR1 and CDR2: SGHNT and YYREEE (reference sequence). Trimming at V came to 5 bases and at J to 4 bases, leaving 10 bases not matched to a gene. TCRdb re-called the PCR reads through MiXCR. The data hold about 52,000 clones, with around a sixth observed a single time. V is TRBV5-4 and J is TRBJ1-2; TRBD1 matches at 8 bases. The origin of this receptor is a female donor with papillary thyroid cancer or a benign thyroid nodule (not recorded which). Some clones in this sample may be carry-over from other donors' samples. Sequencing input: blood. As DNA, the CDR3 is TGTGCCAGCAGACCAGGGGGCGCATACGGCTATGGCTACACCTTC. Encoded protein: CASRPGGAYGYGYTF.